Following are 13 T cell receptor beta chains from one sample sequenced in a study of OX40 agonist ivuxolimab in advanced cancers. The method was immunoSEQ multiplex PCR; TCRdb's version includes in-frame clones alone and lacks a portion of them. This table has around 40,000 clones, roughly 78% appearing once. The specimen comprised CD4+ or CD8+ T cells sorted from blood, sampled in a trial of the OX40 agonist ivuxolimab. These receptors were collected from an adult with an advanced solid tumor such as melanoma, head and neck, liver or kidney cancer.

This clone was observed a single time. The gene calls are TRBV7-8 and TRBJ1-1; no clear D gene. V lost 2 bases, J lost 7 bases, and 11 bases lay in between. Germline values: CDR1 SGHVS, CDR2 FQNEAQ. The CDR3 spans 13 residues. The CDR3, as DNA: TGTGCCAGCAGCTTAAAAGGGCGGGTTGAAGCTTTCTTT. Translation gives CASSLKGRVEAFF.

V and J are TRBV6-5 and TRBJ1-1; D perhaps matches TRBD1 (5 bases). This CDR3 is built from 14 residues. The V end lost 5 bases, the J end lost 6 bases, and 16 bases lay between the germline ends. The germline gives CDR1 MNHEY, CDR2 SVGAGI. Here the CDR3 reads CASSSRQFRSEAFF. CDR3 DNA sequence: TGTGCCAGCAGTAGCAGACAGTTTAGATCTGAAGCTTTCTTT.

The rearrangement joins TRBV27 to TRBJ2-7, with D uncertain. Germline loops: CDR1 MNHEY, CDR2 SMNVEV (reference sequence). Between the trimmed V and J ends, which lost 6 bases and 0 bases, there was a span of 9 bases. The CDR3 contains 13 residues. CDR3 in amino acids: CASRQSSSYEQYF. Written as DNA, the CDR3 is TGTGCCAGCAGACAGAGCAGCTCCTACGAGCAGTACTTC.

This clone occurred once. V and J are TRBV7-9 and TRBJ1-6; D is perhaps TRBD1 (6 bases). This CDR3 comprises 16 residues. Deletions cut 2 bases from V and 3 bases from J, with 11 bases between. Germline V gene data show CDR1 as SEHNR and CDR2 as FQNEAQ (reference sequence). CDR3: CASSLLGTNYNSPLHF. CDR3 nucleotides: TGTGCCAGCAGCTTACTGGGGACAAACTATAATTCACCCCTCCACTTT.

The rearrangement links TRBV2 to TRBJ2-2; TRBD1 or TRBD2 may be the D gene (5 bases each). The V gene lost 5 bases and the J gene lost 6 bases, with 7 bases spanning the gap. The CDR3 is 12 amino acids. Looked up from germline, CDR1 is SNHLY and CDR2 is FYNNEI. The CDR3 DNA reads TGTGCCAGCAGTAAGGGACCCGGGGAGCTGTTTTTT. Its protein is CASSKGPGELFF.

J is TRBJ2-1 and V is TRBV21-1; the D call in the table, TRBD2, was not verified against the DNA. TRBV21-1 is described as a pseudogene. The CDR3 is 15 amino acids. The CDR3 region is CASRGGLAGDNEQFF. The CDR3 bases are TGTGCCAGCAGAGGGGGGCTAGCGGGTGACAATGAGCAGTTCTTC.

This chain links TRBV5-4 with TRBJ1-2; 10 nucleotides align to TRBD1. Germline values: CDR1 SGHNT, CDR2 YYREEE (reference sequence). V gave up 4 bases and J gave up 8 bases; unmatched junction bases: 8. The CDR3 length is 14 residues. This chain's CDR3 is CASSPRQGAEGYTF. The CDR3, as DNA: TGTGCCAGCAGCCCAAGACAGGGGGCGGAGGGCTACACCTTC.

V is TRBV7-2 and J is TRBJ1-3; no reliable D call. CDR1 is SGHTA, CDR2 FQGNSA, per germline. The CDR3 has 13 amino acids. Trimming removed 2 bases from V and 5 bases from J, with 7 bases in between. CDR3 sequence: CASSLIGRNTIYF. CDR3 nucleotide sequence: TGTGCCAGCAGCTTAATTGGGAGAAACACCATATATTTT.

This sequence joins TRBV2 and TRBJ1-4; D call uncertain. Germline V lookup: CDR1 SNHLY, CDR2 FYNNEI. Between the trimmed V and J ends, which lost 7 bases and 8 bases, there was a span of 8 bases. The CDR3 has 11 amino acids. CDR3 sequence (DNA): TGTGCCAGCACGGCCGGAGAAAAACTGTTTTTT. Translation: CASTAGEKLFF.

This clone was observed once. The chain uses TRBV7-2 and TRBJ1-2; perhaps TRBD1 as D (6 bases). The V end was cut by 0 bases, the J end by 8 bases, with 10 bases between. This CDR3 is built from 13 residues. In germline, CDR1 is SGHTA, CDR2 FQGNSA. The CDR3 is CASSLAGARGYTF. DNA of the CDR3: TGTGCCAGCAGCTTAGCGGGGGCAAGAGGCTACACCTTC.

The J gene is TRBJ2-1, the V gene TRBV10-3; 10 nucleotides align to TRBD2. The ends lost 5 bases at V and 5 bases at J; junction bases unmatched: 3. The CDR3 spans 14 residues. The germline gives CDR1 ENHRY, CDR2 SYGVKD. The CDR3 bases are TGTGCCATCAGTTGGACTAGCGGAAACAATGAGCAGTTCTTC. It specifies CAISWTSGNNEQFF.

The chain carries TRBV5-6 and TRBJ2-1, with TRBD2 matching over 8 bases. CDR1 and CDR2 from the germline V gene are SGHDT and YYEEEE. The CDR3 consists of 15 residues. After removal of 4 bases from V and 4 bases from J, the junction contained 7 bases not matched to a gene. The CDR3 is CASSPLTSEYNEQFF. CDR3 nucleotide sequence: TGTGCCAGCAGCCCCCTGACTAGCGAGTACAATGAGCAGTTCTTC. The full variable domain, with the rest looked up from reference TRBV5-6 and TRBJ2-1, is DAGVTQSPTHLIKTRGQQVTLRCSPKSGHDTVSWYQQALGQGPQFIFQYYEEEERQRGNFPDRFSGHQFPNYSSELNVNALLLGDSALYLCASSPLTSEYNEQFFGPGTRLTVL.

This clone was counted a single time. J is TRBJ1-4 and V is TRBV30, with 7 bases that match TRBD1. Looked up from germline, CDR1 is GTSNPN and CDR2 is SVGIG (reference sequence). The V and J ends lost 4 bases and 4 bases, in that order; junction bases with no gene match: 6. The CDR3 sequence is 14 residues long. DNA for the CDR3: TGTGCCTGGAATCCCGACAGGGTTAATGAAAAACTGTTTTTT. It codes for CAWNPDRVNEKLFF.